Presented here are 16 T cell receptor beta chains from one specimen sequenced in a study of cytomegalovirus exposure and HLA in healthy donors. Primers for the PCR totalled 60 Vbeta and 13 Jbeta. The assay was immunoSEQ multiplex PCR, and TCRdb's table has in-frame clones only and misses some. The table lists under 200,000 clones, roughly 80% of them singletons. Sequencing was done on a sample of PBMCs. The source of these receptors is a woman aged 18-35 years in good health and CMV-seronegative.

This sequence joins TRBV11-2 and TRBJ1-1, with 7 nucleotides matching TRBD1. CDR1 and CDR2 from the germline V gene are SGHAT and FQNNGV. With 2 bases clipped from V and 5 bases from J, the junction kept 5 bases outside the gene matches. The CDR3 extends over 14 amino acids. The CDR3 nucleotides are TGTGCCAGCAGCTTACGACAGGGTGGTACTGAAGCTTTCTTT. Protein sequence: CASSLRQGGTEAFF.

The chain is built from TRBV30 and TRBJ1-5, with TRBD1 matching over 7 bases. Germline CDR1 is GTSNPN and CDR2 is SVGIG (reference sequence). With V trimmed by 3 bases and J by 5 bases, 7 bases remained unmatched. The CDR3 covers 14 residues. Here the CDR3 reads CAWRGQGEYQPQHF. CDR3 sequence (DNA): TGTGCCTGGAGGGGGCAGGGGGAGTATCAGCCCCAGCATTTT.

Here the CDR3 reads CASSERQIYEQCV. CDR3 in DNA: TGTGCCAGCAGTGAGAGACAAATTTACGAGCAGTGCGTC. The V and J genes are TRBV2 and TRBJ2-7; D not resolved. Looked up from germline, CDR1 is SNHLY and CDR2 is FYNNEI. The CDR3 consists of 13 residues.

This clone was found once. The chain is built from TRBV6-1 and TRBJ2-7; the match to TRBD1 covers 7 bases. The trim removed 0 bases at V and 7 bases at J, leaving 12 bases unmatched. CDR3 length equals 16 residues. Germline CDR1 reads MNHNS; CDR2 reads SASEGT. The CDR3 sequence: CASSEAGRGIPREQYF. The CDR3 DNA follows: TGTGCCAGCAGTGAAGCGGGCAGGGGGATCCCTAGAGAGCAGTACTTC.

The rearrangement joins TRBV6-1 to TRBJ1-1; possibly TRBD1 for D (5 bases). The V end was cut by 5 bases, the J end by 7 bases, with 14 bases between. Germline V gene data show CDR1 as MNHNS and CDR2 as SASEGT. This CDR3 is 13 amino acids long. The CDR3 loop reads CASSLGGSGEAFF. As DNA, the CDR3 is TGTGCCAGCAGTTTGGGGGGTAGCGGTGAAGCTTTCTTT.

V and J are TRBV7-2 and TRBJ2-7, with 7 bases matching TRBD2. In germline, CDR1 is SGHTA, CDR2 FQGNSA. With V trimmed by 5 bases and J by 6 bases, 13 bases remained unmatched. The length of the CDR3 is 15 residues. The CDR3 DNA is TGTGCCAGCAGCGCAGGGTCGCGCGGGAGTGCCGAGCAGTACTTC. Amino acid sequence: CASSAGSRGSAEQYF.

V and J are TRBV10-3 and TRBJ2-1; TRBD2 is a possible D gene (5 bases). CDR1 and CDR2 (germline): ENHRY, SYGVKD. This CDR3 region has 14 residues. V was shortened by 8 bases and J by 4 bases, with 15 bases between the two germline ends. CDR3 sequence (DNA): TGTGCCATCCGAGGAGCGGTCGGTTACAATGAGCAGTTCTTC. It translates to CAIRGAVGYNEQFF.

V is TRBV5-8 and J is TRBJ2-5; 9 bases match TRBD2. After removal of 3 bases from V and 1 base from J, the junction contained 13 bases not matched to a gene. The CDR3 is 18 residues long. CDR1 SGHTS and CDR2 YDEGEE come from the germline V gene. CDR3 sequence (DNA): TGTGCCAGCAGCTGGGGCCTGGGTAGCGGGAGTGGCCAAGAGACCCAGTACTTC. Amino acids: CASSWGLGSGSGQETQYF.

V gene TRBV5-1 combines with J gene TRBJ2-7, with a tentative D call TRBD1 (5 bases). With 4 bases removed from V and 5 bases from J, the gap between germline ends came to 10 bases. Germline V CDR1 and CDR2: SGHRS, YFSETQ. The CDR3 loop spans 12 amino acids. The CDR3 nucleotides are TGCGCCAGCAGCCTACAGGTCCACGAGCAGTACTTC. This gives the protein CASSLQVHEQYF.

The rearrangement uses TRBV7-9 and TRBJ1-1; tentatively, D is TRBD1 (5 bases). The CDR3 length is 15 residues. V shed 5 bases and J shed 3 bases, with 16 bases lying between them. Per germline, CDR1 SEHNR and CDR2 FQNEAQ (reference sequence). This CDR3 reads CASSRQWVEDTEAFF. The CDR3 DNA follows: TGTGCCAGCAGCCGACAGTGGGTAGAAGACACTGAAGCTTTCTTT.

The chain links TRBV7-9 to TRBJ2-3; D perhaps matches TRBD1 (7 bases). This CDR3 has 15 residues. Germline V CDR1 and CDR2: SEHNR, FQNEAQ (reference sequence). Trimming pared 5 bases from V and 6 bases from J, leaving 18 bases between. Written as DNA, the CDR3 is TGTGCCAGCAGCGCCCGACTAGAGGGGGCGGATACGCAGTATTTT. Translating it yields CASSARLEGADTQYF.

This clone was counted a single time. The chain recombines TRBV6-1 with TRBJ1-1; 8 positions match TRBD1. The CDR3 length is 12 residues. Germline lookup yields CDR1 MNHNS and CDR2 SASEGT. V lost 6 bases, J lost 11 bases, and 8 bases stayed unmatched. CDR3 in amino acids: CASSRGQGHAFF. Written as DNA, the CDR3 is TGTGCCAGCAGCCGTGGACAGGGTCACGCTTTCTTT.

The rearrangement uses TRBV27 and TRBJ2-1, with TRBD2 matching 12 bases. Germline V lookup: CDR1 MNHEY, CDR2 SMNVEV (reference sequence). The ends lost 5 bases at V and 8 bases at J; junction bases unmatched: 4. The CDR3 totals 14 residues. CDR3: CASSRLAGVYEQFF. The CDR3 DNA reads as TGTGCCAGCAGTCGACTAGCGGGAGTTTATGAGCAGTTCTTC.

The chain combines TRBV10-2 with TRBJ1-1, with D hard to call. This CDR3 contains 13 residues. CDR1 and CDR2 (germline): WSHSY, SAAADI. Trimming took off 6 bases at V and 0 bases at J, with 8 bases between the two ends. CDR3 nucleotide sequence: TGCGCCAGCAGCCTGCACATGAACACTGAAGCTTTCTTT. This encodes CASSLHMNTEAFF.

This chain joins TRBV7-2 and TRBJ2-5; D gene unclear. The CDR3 covers 15 residues. The V and J ends lost 1 base and 7 bases respectively, with 16 bases between them. CDR1 is SGHTA and CDR2 is FQGNSA in the germline V gene. Written as DNA, the CDR3 is TGTGCCAGCAGCTTAGATGACGGTCCAAGAGGGACCCAGTACTTC. Amino acids: CASSLDDGPRGTQYF. Together with reference TRBV7-2 and TRBJ2-5, the CDR3 gives the full variable domain: GAGVSQSPSNKVTEKGKDVELRCDPISGHTALYWYRQSLGQGLEFLIYFQGNSAPDKSGLPSDRFSAERTGGSVSTLTIQRTQQEDSAVYLCASSLDDGPRGTQYFGPGTRLLVL.

The gene calls are TRBV4-1 and TRBJ2-1; D may be TRBD2 (6 bases). The V gene's germline CDR1 is MGHRA and CDR2 YSYEKL. Trimming shortened V by 5 bases and J by 0 bases, and 14 bases separated the two germline ends. The CDR3 covers 16 residues. CDR3: CASSLTSLLSYNEQFF. CDR3 coding DNA: TGCGCCAGCAGCTTAACTAGCCTCCTCTCCTACAATGAGCAGTTCTTC.